The entry below describes one T cell receptor beta chain. Antigen specificity is unknown. This sample is drawn from a study of T cell responses to AZD1222 COVID-19 vaccine. CDR1 and CDR2 from the germline V gene are MDHEN and SYDVKM. The CDR3 sequence is 14 residues long. V was clipped by 6 bases and J by 6 bases, with 15 bases between them. Study findings and constraints: Just a handful of AZD1222 recipients tested seropositive at baseline. Possibly, clonal diversity was underestimated; donors were largely white British and included more females. The study sampled repertoires only after the peak T cell response.

Sequencing used immunoSEQ multiplex PCR; TCRdb keeps in-frame clones, though not all of them. In the table there are about 160,000 clones, approximately 91% of which are singletons. Sequenced here: peripheral blood, sampled on day 0 of AZD1222 vaccination. The sequence was obtained from an adult in good health. The chain employs TRBV28 and TRBJ2-1, with a weak D call TRBD2 (5 bases). CDR3 loop: CASRPPGGSNEQFF. In DNA, the CDR3 is TGTGCCAGCAGGCCCCCTGGTGGGAGCAATGAGCAGTTCTTC.